Listed below are T cell receptor beta chains from one sample, sequenced in a study of cytomegalovirus exposure and HLA in healthy donors. The method was immunoSEQ multiplex PCR; TCRdb's version includes in-frame clones alone and lacks a portion of them. The table shows more than 200,000 clones, with more than 75% occurring only once. The sequenced sample was PBMCs. Receptors were obtained from a human donor in good health. The CDR3 runs from the conserved cysteine through the conserved F or W. D genes are given only for firm matches. Expanded clones are given a class, and other clones once, few, many or no size at all.

>few|TRBJ2-7|TRBV7-2|TRBD2
CASSSSLREISYEQYF
TGTGCCAGCAGCTCATCTTTGCGGGAGATCTCCTACGAGCAGTACTTC
>-|TRBJ2-2|TRBV7-3|TRBD1
CASSAGPRGRAGELFF
TGTGCCAGCAGCGCCGGGCCCAGGGGGCGGGCCGGGGAGCTGTTTTTT
>-|TRBJ2-1|TRBV15|-
CATSRDGTESYNEQFF
TGTGCCACCAGCAGAGATGGGACTGAATCCTACAATGAGCAGTTCTTC
>-|TRBJ2-3|TRBV5-5|TRBD1
CATDAGQGTVHTDTQYF
TGTGCCACCGACGCGGGACAGGGCACAGTGCACACAGATACGCAGTATTTT
>-|TRBJ1-2|TRBV5-1|TRBD1
CASSLNRDRGGYTF
TGCGCCAGCAGCCTCAACCGGGACAGGGGTGGCTACACCTTC
>few|TRBJ1-2|TRBV28|TRBD1
CASSSRDRGYGYTF
TGTGCCAGCAGTTCCCGGGACAGGGGCTATGGCTACACCTTC
>-|TRBJ1-4|TRBV28|TRBD1
CASNQEGATNEKLFF
TGTGCCAGCAACCAAGAGGGGGCGACTAATGAAAAACTGTTTTTT
>-|TRBJ2-1|TRBV5-4|TRBD2
CASSPRLTSGSNEQFF
TGTGCCAGCAGCCCTCGCTTGACTAGCGGGAGTAATGAGCAGTTCTTC
>-|TRBJ1-5|TRBV2|TRBD1
CASRGTDYSNQPQHF
TGTGCCAGCAGGGGGACAGATTATAGCAATCAGCCCCAGCATTTT
>-|TRBJ2-2|TRBV28|-
CASPGNTGELFF
TGTGCCAGCCCCGGGAACACCGGGGAGCTGTTTTTT
>few|TRBJ1-1|TRBV19|TRBD1
CASTLPRTGVRNTEAFF
TGTGCCAGTACCCTACCCAGGACAGGGGTCCGGAACACTGAAGCTTTCTTT
>-|TRBJ2-4|TRBV4-1|-
CASSQVNSQNIQYF
TGCGCCAGCAGCCAAGTTAACAGCCAAAACATTCAGTACTTC
>-|TRBJ2-5|TRBV5-6|TRBD1
CASSLLGTGKEETQYF
TGTGCCAGCAGCTTGTTGGGGACAGGGAAAGAAGAGACCCAGTACTTC
>-|TRBJ1-1|TRBV4-1|TRBD1
CASSRSTGGTEAFF
TGCGCCAGCAGTCGTTCTACAGGGGGCACTGAAGCTTTCTTT
>once|TRBJ1-5|TRBV25-1|-
CASSDSNQPQHF
TGTGCCAGCAGTGATTCAAATCAGCCCCAGCATTTT
>-|TRBJ2-1|TRBV10-1|TRBD1
CASSEGYRGPNNEQFF
TGCGCCAGCAGTGAGGGTTACAGGGGGCCGAACAATGAGCAGTTCTTC
>-|TRBJ2-1|TRBV5-4|TRBD2
CASSSSELAVSYNEQFF
TGTGCCAGCAGCTCCTCCGAACTAGCGGTCTCCTACAATGAGCAGTTCTTC
>-|TRBJ1-4|TRBV27|TRBD1
CASTTIQGRGEKLFF
TGTGCCAGCACGACTATACAGGGGAGAGGGGAAAAACTGTTTTTT
>-|TRBJ1-2|TRBV27|-
CASRSRETNYGYTF
TGTGCCAGCAGGTCCCGGGAAACTAACTATGGCTACACCTTC
>-|TRBJ2-1|TRBV18|-
CASSPPSQGFNEQFF
TGTGCCAGCTCACCACCGTCACAGGGCTTCAATGAGCAGTTCTTC
>-|TRBJ2-3|TRBV6-4|-
CASTPQVGTDTQYF
TGTGCCAGCACCCCACAAGTGGGCACAGATACGCAGTATTTT
>-|TRBJ1-1|TRBV27|TRBD1
CATKPTGGAGFTEAFF
TGTGCCACCAAACCGACAGGGGGCGCAGGATTCACTGAAGCTTTCTTT
>-|TRBJ1-5|TRBV6-1|TRBD1
CASSEFRAGGGQPQHF
TGTGCCAGCAGTGAATTCAGGGCAGGGGGTGGTCAGCCCCAGCATTTT
>-|TRBJ2-7|TRBV7-6|-
CASSLGQGMAYEQYF
TGTGCCAGCAGCTTAGGTCAGGGGATGGCCTACGAGCAGTACTTC
>-|TRBJ2-1|TRBV5-4|TRBD1
CASSQPRRQGGSSYNEQFF
TGTGCCAGCAGCCAGCCCCGCCGACAGGGCGGAAGCTCCTACAATGAGCAGTTCTTC
>-|TRBJ2-7|TRBV5-4|TRBD2
CASSPWGSGSLNEQYF
TGTGCCAGCAGCCCCTGGGGAAGCGGGAGCTTAAACGAGCAGTACTTC
>few|TRBJ1-4|TRBV2|-
CASSSGTSEKLFF
TGTGCCAGCAGTTCCGGGACATCGGAAAAACTGTTTTTT
>-|TRBJ1-5|TRBV28|-
CASSFYMGNQPQHF
TGTGCCAGCAGTTTCTATATGGGCAATCAGCCCCAGCATTTT
>-|TRBJ1-1|TRBV29-1|-
CSVAGMAEAFF
TGCAGCGTTGCGGGGATGGCTGAAGCTTTCTTT
>-|TRBJ1-6|TRBV4-1|-
CASSQGQLINSPLHF
TGCGCCAGCAGCCAAGGACAACTGATTAATTCACCCCTCCACTTT
>-|TRBJ2-1|TRBV27|TRBD2
CASSLEGGPYEQFF
TGTGCCAGCAGTTTGGAGGGAGGGCCGTATGAGCAGTTCTTC
>-|TRBJ2-7|TRBV7-9|TRBD2
CSSSRGLAGVGYEQYF
TGTTCCAGCAGCCGGGGACTAGCGGGAGTAGGGTACGAGCAGTACTTC
>-|TRBJ2-3|TRBV7-9|-
CSSSPTGGGSIDTQYF
TGTTCCAGCAGCCCAACAGGGGGGGGCTCCATAGATACGCAGTATTTT
>-|TRBJ1-3|TRBV7-3|TRBD1
CASSLRDSSGNTIYF
TGTGCCAGCAGCTTGAGGGACAGCTCTGGAAACACCATATATTTT